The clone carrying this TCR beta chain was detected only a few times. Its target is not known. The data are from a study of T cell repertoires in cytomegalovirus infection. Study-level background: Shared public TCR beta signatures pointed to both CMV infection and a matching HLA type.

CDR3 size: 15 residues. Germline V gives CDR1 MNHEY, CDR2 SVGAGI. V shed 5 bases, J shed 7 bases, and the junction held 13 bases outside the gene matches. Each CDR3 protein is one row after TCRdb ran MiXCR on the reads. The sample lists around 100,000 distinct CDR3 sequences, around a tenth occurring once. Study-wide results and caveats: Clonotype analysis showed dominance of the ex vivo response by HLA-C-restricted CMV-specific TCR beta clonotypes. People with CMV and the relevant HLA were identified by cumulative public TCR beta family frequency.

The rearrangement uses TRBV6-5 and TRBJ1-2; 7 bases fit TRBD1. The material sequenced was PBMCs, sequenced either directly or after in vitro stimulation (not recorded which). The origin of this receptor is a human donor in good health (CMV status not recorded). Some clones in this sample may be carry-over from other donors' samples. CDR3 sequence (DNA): TGTGCCAGCAGTCCCTCCCGGACAGGCTTACGTGGCTACACCTTC. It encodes CASSPSRTGLRGYTF.